The TCR beta chain described here comes from a study of blood T cell repertoires in COVID-19. At the level of the study: There were acute and convalescent COVID-19 samples, and they came from the United States, Italy and Spain. Sources were T cells, B-cell-depleted T cells, or PBMCs; the material itself was cDNA or gDNA.

As processed by the authors: The assay estimated nucleated cells by amplifying reference gene primers. Only in-frame clones appear in the TCRdb table, and some are missing; sequencing was by immunoSEQ multiplex PCR. Clone size and the V and J calls come from that table; the DNA yielded D and trimming. The sample includes over 90,000 clones, 81% of them seen just once. The CDR3 has 12 residues. CDR1 and CDR2 (germline): MRHNA, SNTAGT. Deletions cut 10 bases from V and 4 bases from J, with 13 bases between. This clone was observed many times. The sequence came from a man aged 60 to 75 with acute or convalescent COVID-19. The chain joins TRBV6-4 to TRBJ1-1; perhaps TRBD1 as D (6 bases). The sample comprised peripheral blood. Here the CDR3 reads CATWTVSTEAFF. In DNA form, the CDR3 reads TGTGCCACCTGGACAGTCAGCACTGAAGCTTTCTTT.